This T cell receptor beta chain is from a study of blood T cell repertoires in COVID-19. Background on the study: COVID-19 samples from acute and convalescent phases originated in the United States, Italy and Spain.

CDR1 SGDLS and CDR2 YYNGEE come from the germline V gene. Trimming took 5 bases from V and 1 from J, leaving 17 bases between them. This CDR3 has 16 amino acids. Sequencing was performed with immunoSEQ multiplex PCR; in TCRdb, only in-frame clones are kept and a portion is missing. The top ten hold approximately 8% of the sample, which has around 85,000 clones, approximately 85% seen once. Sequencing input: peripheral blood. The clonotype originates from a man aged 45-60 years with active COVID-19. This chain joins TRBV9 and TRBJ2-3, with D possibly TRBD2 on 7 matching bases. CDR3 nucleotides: TGTGCCAGCAGTTCCGCTGGGGGGGGCCGCACAGATACGCAGTATTTT. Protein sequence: CASSSAGGGRTDTQYF.